The 8 T cell receptor beta chains below were found in one sample sequenced in a study of cytomegalovirus exposure and HLA in healthy donors. PCR involved 60 Vbeta and 13 Jbeta primers. TCRdb's copy holds only in-frame clones and misses some; the assay was immunoSEQ multiplex PCR. The data show about 100,000 clones, 10% seen once. The source material was PBMCs. These TCRs come from a man in his forties in good health and CMV-seropositive.

The chain employs TRBV6-6 and TRBJ2-7, with 10 bases matching TRBD2. Germline V CDR1 and CDR2: MNHNY, SVGAGI (reference sequence). V gave up 5 bases and J gave up 0 bases; unmatched junction bases: 4. The CDR3 is 15 residues long. As DNA, the CDR3 is TGTGCCAGCAGTCACTTAGCGGGAGGCTCCTACGAGCAGTACTTC. As protein: CASSHLAGGSYEQYF.

This clone has only a few counts. This chain connects TRBV28 to TRBJ2-1, with D possibly TRBD2 on 6 matching bases. The CDR3 totals 14 residues. CDR1 MDHEN and CDR2 SYDVKM come from the germline V gene. V dropped 11 bases and J dropped 6 bases, with 20 bases sitting between them. The CDR3 here is CAAGKGGMGNEQFF. The CDR3 DNA reads as TGTGCCGCGGGGAAGGGCGGGATGGGCAATGAGCAGTTCTTC. Full variable domain (outside the CDR3, taken from reference TRBV28 and TRBJ2-1): DVKVTQSSRYLVKRTGEKVFLECVQDMDHENMFWYRQDPGLGLRLIYFSYDVKMKEKGDIPEGYSVSREKKERFSLILESASTNQTSMYLCAAGKGGMGNEQFFGPGTRLTVL.

A few counts support this clone. The chain couples TRBV2 to TRBJ1-5; weak D call: TRBD1 (6 bases). V was clipped by 5 bases and J by 0 bases, with 14 bases between them. Germline-derived CDR1 and CDR2 are SNHLY and FYNNEI. The CDR3 sequence is 16 residues long. The CDR3 bases are TGTGCCAGCAGTAGGGGGGGAGCGGATAGCAATCAGCCCCAGCATTTT. Translating gives CASSRGGADSNQPQHF.

The J gene is TRBJ2-5, the V gene TRBV7-2, with 12 nucleotides matching TRBD2. Germline V lookup: CDR1 SGHTA, CDR2 FQGNSA. Germline trimming cut 1 base from V and 4 bases from J; bases unmatched to any gene: 4. This CDR3 spans 16 amino acids. CDR3 protein: CASSLGGLAGRETQYF. Written as DNA, the CDR3 is TGTGCCAGCAGCTTAGGAGGACTAGCGGGAAGAGAGACCCAGTACTTC. Full variable domain (remainder filled in from reference TRBV7-2 and TRBJ2-5): GAGVSQSPSNKVTEKGKDVELRCDPISGHTALYWYRQSLGQGLEFLIYFQGNSAPDKSGLPSDRFSAERTGGSVSTLTIQRTQQEDSAVYLCASSLGGLAGRETQYFGPGTRLLVL.

The V gene is TRBV6-5, the J gene TRBJ2-7, with 9 bases matching TRBD1. V was pared by 2 bases and J by 9 bases, with 8 bases of the junction left unmatched. This CDR3 is built from 14 residues. The V gene's germline CDR1 is MNHEY and CDR2 SVGAGI. The CDR3 is CASSYGTGLVGQYF. The CDR3 DNA sequence: TGTGCCAGCAGTTACGGGACAGGGCTTGTGGGGCAGTACTTC.

In this sample, this clone turned up a few times. The J gene is TRBJ2-1, the V gene TRBV9; D remains unclear. The length of the CDR3 is 13 residues. Germline-derived CDR1 and CDR2 are SGDLS and YYNGEE. V was trimmed by 0 bases and J by 7 bases, leaving 8 bases between them. The CDR3 here is CASSVGPANEQFF. The CDR3 nucleotides are TGTGCCAGCAGCGTAGGCCCAGCGAATGAGCAGTTCTTC.

The rearrangement joins TRBV18 to TRBJ2-7, with 8 bases fitting TRBD1. Per germline, CDR1 KGHSH and CDR2 LQKENI. Germline trimming cut 6 bases from V and 5 bases from J; bases unmatched to any gene: 18. The CDR3 extends over 17 amino acids. CDR3 bases: TGTGCCAGCTCTACCCTCCCTCCAGGGGGCCTCAGAGACGAGCAGTACTTC. Amino acids: CASSTLPPGGLRDEQYF.

The V gene is TRBV7-6, the J gene TRBJ2-1, with TRBD2 matching over 10 bases. Germline loops: CDR1 SGHVS, CDR2 FNYEAQ. The CDR3 sequence is 15 residues long. Germline trimming cut 5 bases from V and 9 bases from J; bases unmatched to any gene: 10. The CDR3 region is CASSLLAGADGEQFF. DNA for the CDR3: TGTGCCAGCAGCCTTCTAGCGGGAGCAGATGGTGAGCAGTTCTTC.